Below, 23 T cell receptor beta chains from the same sample are listed, as sequenced in a study of control samples from healthy donors and cancer patients. Sequencing used immunoSEQ multiplex PCR; TCRdb keeps in-frame clones, though not all of them. The data show about 130,000 clones, with approximately 84% seen just once and 1.5% to 2% held by the top ten. The sequenced material came from blood. The receptors shown here come from a man between 18 and 35 years old in good health.

This clone has a single count. The chain is built from TRBV27 and TRBJ2-1; the D is unclear. This CDR3 is 15 amino acids long. V was shortened by 5 bases and J by 1 base, with 12 bases between the two germline ends. Germline CDR1 is MNHEY and CDR2 is SMNVEV (reference sequence). Written as DNA, the CDR3 is TGTGCCAGCAGTCCCAATTGGGGTTCCTACAATGAGCAGTTCTTC. It is translated as CASSPNWGSYNEQFF.

The rearrangement uses TRBV6-2 or TRBV6-3 and TRBJ2-2; D perhaps matches TRBD1 (5 bases). Germline CDR1 reads MNHEY; CDR2 reads SVGEGT. V gave up 1 base and J gave up 3 bases, with 15 bases separating them. The CDR3 sequence is 17 residues long. CDR3 in amino acids: CASSYLGRERYTGELFF. The CDR3 DNA reads TGTGCCAGCAGTTACTTAGGCAGGGAAAGGTACACCGGGGAGCTGTTTTTT.

This clone was recorded once. The rearrangement links TRBV6-1 to TRBJ1-5; D perhaps matches TRBD1 (5 bases). The CDR3 contains 15 residues. V gave up 0 bases and J gave up 4 bases, with 10 bases separating them. Germline CDR1 is MNHNS and CDR2 is SASEGT. CDR3 amino acids: CASSEALGGNQPQHF. The CDR3 coding sequence is TGTGCCAGCAGTGAAGCGTTGGGGGGGAATCAGCCCCAGCATTTT.

The J gene is TRBJ1-2, the V gene TRBV19, with 8 bases lining up with TRBD1. The CDR3 consists of 12 residues. V shed 6 bases and J 8 bases; nucleotides not matched to a gene: 5. Germline lookup yields CDR1 LNHDA and CDR2 SQIVND (reference sequence). CDR3 loop: CASRGTGEGYTF. The DNA of the CDR3 is TGTGCCAGTAGGGGGACAGGAGAGGGCTACACCTTC.

The chain links TRBV5-4 to TRBJ1-2; D ambiguous. This CDR3 is built from 16 residues. Germline CDR1 is SGHNT and CDR2 is YYREEE (reference sequence). Trimming pared 0 bases from V and 8 bases from J, leaving 20 bases between. The CDR3 reads CASSLGPGRASEGYTF. CDR3 nucleotide sequence: TGTGCCAGCAGCTTGGGTCCGGGTCGGGCGTCGGAAGGCTACACCTTC.

This clone was detected a few times. V is TRBV19 and J is TRBJ1-4; the D gene is possibly TRBD1 (5 bases). CDR1 is LNHDA, CDR2 SQIVND, per germline (reference sequence). V was clipped by 8 bases and J by 5 bases, with 15 bases between them. The CDR3 covers 14 residues. CDR3 in amino acids: CASGSRVLNEKLFF. The CDR3 DNA follows: TGTGCCAGTGGCAGCAGGGTACTAAATGAAAAACTGTTTTTT.

This clone was detected once. This chain uses TRBV27 with TRBJ2-7; no definite D call. CDR1 MNHEY and CDR2 SMNVEV come from the germline V gene (reference sequence). This CDR3 has 13 residues. With 5 bases removed from V and 2 bases from J, the gap between germline ends came to 10 bases. The CDR3 nucleotides are TGTGCCAGCAGTCTCGGGTCCCCCTACGAGCAGTACTTC. This codes for CASSLGSPYEQYF.

V gene TRBV6-1 combines with J gene TRBJ2-2; no clear D gene. Looked up from germline, CDR1 is MNHNS and CDR2 is SASEGT. V lost 3 bases, J lost 2 bases, and 7 bases lay in between. CDR3 length: 14 residues. Here the CDR3 DNA reads TGTGCCAGCAGTGATAGGACCAACACCGGGGAGCTGTTTTTT. This sequence encodes CASSDRTNTGELFF.

The chain uses TRBV6-5 and TRBJ1-2, with 7 nucleotides matching TRBD1. V was pared by 2 bases and J by 4 bases, with 10 bases of the junction left unmatched. The CDR3 runs 16 residues. Germline V gene sequence: CDR1 MNHEY, CDR2 SVGAGI. CDR3 coding DNA: TGTGCCAGCAGTTACCAGAGACAGGGAGGTAGCTATGGCTACACCTTC. Residues: CASSYQRQGGSYGYTF.

The chain recombines TRBV24-1 with TRBJ1-1; no definite D call. The CDR3 runs to 12 residues. Trimming cost V 4 bases and J 9 bases, with 11 bases left between them. Germline CDR1 reads KGHDR; CDR2 reads SFDVKD. This CDR3 reads CATSDFGVQAFF. The CDR3 coding sequence is TGTGCCACCAGTGACTTTGGGGTGCAAGCTTTCTTT.

This rearrangement joins TRBV6-6 to TRBJ2-1; D unresolved. The germline V and J ends were trimmed by 6 bases and 0 bases, with 9 bases remaining between them. CDR1 is MNHNY, CDR2 SVGAGI, per germline (reference sequence). CDR3 length: 14 residues. The CDR3 nucleotides read TGTGCCAGCAGCCCTATTTCCTCCTACAATGAGCAGTTCTTC. Its protein is CASSPISSYNEQFF.

The gene calls are TRBV15 and TRBJ1-6, with TRBD1 matching over 7 bases. The V gene's germline CDR1 is LNHNV and CDR2 YYDKDF (reference sequence). Losses at the gene ends were 1 base for V and 5 bases for J; bases not matched to a gene: 8. The CDR3 length is 17 residues. The DNA of the CDR3 is TGTGCCACCAGCAGAGGAGTTAGGGACAGCGATAATTCACCCCTCCACTTT. Its translation is CATSRGVRDSDNSPLHF.

The chain couples TRBV4-1 to TRBJ2-5; 7 bases line up with TRBD1. V shed 4 bases and J 5 bases; nucleotides not matched to a gene: 10. This CDR3 spans 15 amino acids. CDR1 and CDR2 from the germline V gene are MGHRA and YSYEKL. This CDR3 is CASSRLVGGGETQYF. The CDR3, as DNA: TGCGCCAGCAGCCGCCTGGTAGGGGGCGGTGAGACCCAGTACTTC.

This clone occurred once. The rearrangement joins TRBV6-6 to TRBJ2-1; unclear D gene. This CDR3 contains 13 residues. Between the trimmed V and J ends, which lost 3 bases and 4 bases, there was a span of 7 bases. Germline CDR1 MNHNY, CDR2 SVGAGI (reference sequence). The CDR3 DNA reads TGTGCCAGCAGTTATCGGCGTTACAATGAGCAGTTCTTC. Protein: CASSYRRYNEQFF.

This chain uses TRBV19 with TRBJ2-3; the D is unclear. V lost 7 bases, J lost 2 bases, and 10 bases lay in between. The V gene's germline CDR1 is LNHDA and CDR2 SQIVND (reference sequence). The CDR3 sequence is 13 residues long. DNA of the CDR3: TGTGCCAGTACCGTGACGGACACAGATACGCAGTATTTT. Translating it yields CASTVTDTDTQYF.

J is TRBJ1-1 and V is TRBV6-5; D call uncertain. Trimming removed 0 bases from V and 11 bases from J, with 13 bases in between. Germline CDR1 MNHEY, CDR2 SVGAGI. This CDR3 spans 13 amino acids. The CDR3 DNA sequence: TGTGCCAGCAGTTACTCAGGCCTACCCGGGGCTTTCTTT. Protein sequence: CASSYSGLPGAFF.

CDR3 bases: TGTGCCAGCAGCCAAGGGACAGCGAACACTGAAGCTTTCTTT. It codes for CASSQGTANTEAFF. V and J are TRBV7-9 and TRBJ1-1; 7 positions match TRBD1. This CDR3 is 14 amino acids long. V lost 5 bases to trimming and J lost 1 base; unmatched junction nucleotides: 4. Per germline, CDR1 SEHNR and CDR2 FQNEAQ (reference sequence).

The rearrangement links TRBV20-1 to TRBJ2-7; 8 positions match TRBD1. The CDR3 is made up of 13 amino acids. The V segment lost 3 bases and the J segment 6 bases; nucleotides outside the gene matches: 7. Germline V gene sequence: CDR1 DFQATT, CDR2 SNEGSKA (reference sequence). CDR3 sequence: CSASSTGDFEQYF. The CDR3 region has the DNA TGCAGTGCTAGTTCGACAGGGGATTTCGAGCAGTACTTC.

The chain joins TRBV11-2 to TRBJ2-5; unclear D gene. The CDR3 has 13 amino acids. V gave up 1 base and J gave up 1 base, with 4 bases separating them. Germline V CDR1 and CDR2: SGHAT, FQNNGV. The CDR3 DNA reads as TGTGCCAGCAGCTTAGTGCTCCAAGAGACCCAGTACTTC. Its translation is CASSLVLQETQYF. Full variable domain (remainder filled in from reference TRBV11-2 and TRBJ2-5): EAGVAQSPRYKIIEKRQSVAFWCNPISGHATLYWYQQILGQGPKLLIQFQNNGVVDDSQLPKDRFSAERLKGVDSTLKIQPAKLEDSAVYLCASSLVLQETQYFGPGTRLLVL.

The chain has TRBV5-1 and TRBJ2-1; TRBD2 aligns across 15 bases. The germline V gene has CDR1 SGHRS and CDR2 YFSETQ. This CDR3 is built from 16 residues. Trimming took 3 bases from V and 8 from J; bases not matched to a gene: 6. The DNA for the CDR3 is TGCGCCAGCAGCTCTTGGACTAGCGGGAGGGCAGATGAGCAGTTCTTC. Its protein is CASSSWTSGRADEQFF.

This sequence joins TRBV6-4 and TRBJ2-3; unclear D gene. Germline CDR1 is MRHNA and CDR2 is SNTAGT. Trimming took off 2 bases at V and 6 bases at J, with 6 bases between the two ends. The CDR3 runs to 12 residues. The CDR3: CASSDATDTQYF. In DNA, the CDR3 is TGTGCCAGCAGTGACGCAACGGATACGCAGTATTTT.

This clone was seen just once. V is TRBV7-8 and J is TRBJ1-1; 11 nucleotides line up with TRBD1. Trimming removed 3 bases from V and 5 bases from J; junction bases left unmatched: 11. The CDR3 is 17 amino acids. CDR1 SGHVS and CDR2 FQNEAQ come from the germline V gene. The CDR3 nucleotides read TGTGCCAGCAGCTTCTCCGGGACAGGGGGTGCGCGGACTGAAGCTTTCTTT. Its translation: CASSFSGTGGARTEAFF.

The chain uses TRBV4-3 and TRBJ2-7; D ambiguous. The CDR3 has 15 amino acids. The germline CDR1 and CDR2 sequences are LGHNA and YSLEER. The V and J ends lost 0 bases and 5 bases respectively, with 14 bases between them. The CDR3 is CASSQDRVTSDEQYF. The DNA of the CDR3 is TGCGCCAGCAGCCAAGATCGGGTTACGAGCGACGAGCAGTACTTC.